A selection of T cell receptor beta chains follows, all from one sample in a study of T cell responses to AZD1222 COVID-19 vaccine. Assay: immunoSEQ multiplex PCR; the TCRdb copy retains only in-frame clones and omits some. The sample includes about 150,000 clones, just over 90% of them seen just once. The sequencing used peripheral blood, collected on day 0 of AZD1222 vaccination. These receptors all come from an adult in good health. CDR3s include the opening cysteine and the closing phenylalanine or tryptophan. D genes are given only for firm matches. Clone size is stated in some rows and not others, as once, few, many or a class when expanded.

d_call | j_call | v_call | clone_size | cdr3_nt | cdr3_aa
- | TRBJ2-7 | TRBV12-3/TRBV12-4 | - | TGTGCCAGCAGTTTATTCGGTTACGAGCAGTACTTC | CASSLFGYEQYF
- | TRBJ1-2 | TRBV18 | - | TGTGCCAGCTCACCTTCCGATGGCTACACCTTC | CASSPSDGYTF
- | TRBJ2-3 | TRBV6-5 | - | TGTGCCAGCAGCTACGAAAGGGGACGAGCGTCAGATACGCAGTATTTT | CASSYERGRASDTQYF
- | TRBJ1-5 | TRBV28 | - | TGTGCCAGCAGTTTGGTCACAGATAGCAATCAGCCCCAGCATTTT | CASSLVTDSNQPQHF
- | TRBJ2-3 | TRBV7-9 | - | TGTGCCAGCAGCCGTTCAGGCGGGACAGATACGCAGTATTTT | CASSRSGGTDTQYF
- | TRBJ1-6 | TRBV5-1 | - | TGCGCCAGCAGCTCCCTGGGTCAGGATAATTCACCCCTCCACTTT | CASSSLGQDNSPLHF
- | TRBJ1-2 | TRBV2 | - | TGTGCCAGCAGAGGCGTCTTGCGAAAAGAAAAGACCTATGGCTACACCTTC | CASRGVLRKEKTYGYTF
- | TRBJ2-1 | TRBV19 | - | TGTGCCAGTAGTACAAGACGGGAGACCTACAATGAGCAGTTCTTC | CASSTRRETYNEQFF
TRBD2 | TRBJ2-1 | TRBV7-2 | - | TGTGCCAGCAGCTCCCTACCTAGCGGCAGAGAGCAGTTCTTC | CASSSLPSGREQFF
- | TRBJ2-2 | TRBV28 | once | TGTGCCAGCAGTTTTCTGCGCGGGAACACCGGGGAGCTGTTTTTT | CASSFLRGNTGELFF
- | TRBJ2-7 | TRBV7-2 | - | TGTGCCAGCAGTCAGGACAGAAACTATTACGAGCAGTACTTC | CASSQDRNYYEQYF
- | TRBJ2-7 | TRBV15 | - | TGTGCCACCAGCAGAGATCTCGGGGGGCAAGGGGAGCAGTACTTC | CATSRDLGGQGEQYF
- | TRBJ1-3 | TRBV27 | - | TGTGCCAGCAGTTCCAAGTTCTCTGGAAACACCATATATTTT | CASSSKFSGNTIYF
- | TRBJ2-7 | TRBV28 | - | TGTGCCAGCAGTTCATCCAATACCTGGCGCGAGCAGTACTTC | CASSSSNTWREQYF
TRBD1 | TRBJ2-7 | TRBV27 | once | TGTGCCAGCAGTTTAGGACCTTGGACAGGGCCGAGCTCCTACGAGCAGTACTTC | CASSLGPWTGPSSYEQYF
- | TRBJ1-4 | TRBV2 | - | TGTGCCAGCAGTGAAAACGGGGAGGTTGGTGAAAAACTGTTTTTT | CASSENGEVGEKLFF
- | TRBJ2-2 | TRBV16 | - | TGTGCCAGCAGCCAATCTGGGGCCGGGGAGCTGTTTTTT | CASSQSGAGELFF
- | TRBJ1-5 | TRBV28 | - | TGTGCCAGCAGTTTGGGGGGGGCCGGCAATCAGCCCCAGCATTTT | CASSLGGAGNQPQHF
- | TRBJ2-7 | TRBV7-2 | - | TGTGCCAGCAGCCCCCGCTCACTGGATACCTACGAGCAGTACTTC | CASSPRSLDTYEQYF
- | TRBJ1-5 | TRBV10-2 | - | TGCGCCAGCAGTGAGGCCCTCGATCTTCAGCCCCAGCATTTT | CASSEALDLQPQHF
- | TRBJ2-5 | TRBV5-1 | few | TGCGCCAGCAGCTTGGTCCAGACTAGAGAGGAGACCCAGTACTTC | CASSLVQTREETQYF
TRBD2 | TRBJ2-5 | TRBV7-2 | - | TGTGCCAGCAGCTTGGGGGGGACTTGGACCCAAGAGACCCAGTACTTC | CASSLGGTWTQETQYF
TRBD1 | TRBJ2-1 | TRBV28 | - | TGTGCCAGCAGTTTAGCAGGGGGCGGTGAGCAGTTCTTC | CASSLAGGGEQFF
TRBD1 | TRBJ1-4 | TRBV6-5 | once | TGTGCCGGGAGACAGGGGGTCTCTGAAAAACTGTTTTTT | CAGRQGVSEKLFF
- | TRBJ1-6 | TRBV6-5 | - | TGTGCCAGCAGCGAGCAGGAAGATAATTCACCCCTCCACTTT | CASSEQEDNSPLHF
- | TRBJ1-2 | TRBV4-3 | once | TGCGCCAGCAGCCAAGATAGGGCCCCCTGGGGCTACACCTTC | CASSQDRAPWGYTF
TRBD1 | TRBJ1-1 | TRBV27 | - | TGTGCCAGCAGTTCCAGAAGGGGGCTATGGAACACTGAAGCTTTCTTT | CASSSRRGLWNTEAFF
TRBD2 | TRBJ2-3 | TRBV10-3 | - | TGTGCCATCAGTGAGTCGGTGCGGGGGGATCTTACTAGCACAGATACGCAGTATTTT | CAISESVRGDLTSTDTQYF